These 17 T cell receptor beta chains originate from one sample sequenced in a study of response to subunit inactivated influenza vaccine. MiXCR was run by TCRdb on the RT-PCR reads, yielding one entry per CDR3 protein. The sample includes 530,000 or so distinct CDR3 sequences, around 11% of them seen just once. Material: PBMCs from blood, obtained on the day of vaccination. The receptors shown here come from a man aged 50 to 59 who received an inactivated influenza vaccine.

The rearrangement links TRBV11-2 to TRBJ2-1, with a weak D call TRBD2 (7 bases). The CDR3 covers 15 residues. V lost 0 bases to trimming and J lost 9 bases, with 15 bases between them. Germline lookup yields CDR1 SGHAT and CDR2 FQNNGV. This chain's CDR3 is CASSLEGGVGGEQFF. The CDR3 DNA reads TGTGCCAGCAGCTTAGAAGGGGGGGTCGGAGGTGAGCAGTTCTTC.

This clonotype has more than one count but fewer than ten. The chain uses TRBV29-1 and TRBJ1-4; D gene uncertain. The CDR3 covers 16 residues. CDR1 and CDR2 (germline): SQVTM, ANQGSEA. The V gene lost 6 bases and the J gene lost 8 bases, with 25 bases spanning the gap. CDR3 loop: CSVLKPGPTVGEKLFF. In nucleotides, the CDR3 is TGCAGCGTCTTAAAACCCGGACCCACCGTGGGGGAAAAACTGTTTTTT.

The rearrangement uses TRBV6-1 and TRBJ2-1; TRBD2 aligns across 15 bases. V shed 6 bases, J shed 6 bases, and the junction held 6 bases outside the gene matches. This CDR3 contains 16 residues. Germline V gives CDR1 MNHNS, CDR2 SASEGT. The CDR3 coding sequence is TGTGCCAGCAGCCGGGGACTAGCGGGAGGCGTCAATGAGCAGTTCTTC. This sequence encodes CASSRGLAGGVNEQFF.

The chain combines TRBV5-5 with TRBJ2-1; D is ambiguous. The CDR3 consists of 14 residues. The germline V and J ends were trimmed by 5 bases and 6 bases, with 15 bases remaining between them. Looked up from germline, CDR1 is SGHKS and CDR2 is YYEKEE (reference sequence). The CDR3 loop is CASSIYSSGNEQFF. CDR3 coding DNA: TGTGCCAGCAGTATATACTCGTCGGGCAATGAGCAGTTCTTC.

This clonotype turned up a few times. The chain joins TRBV4-1 to TRBJ1-1; D is possibly TRBD1 (5 bases). The CDR3 has 14 amino acids. Germline-derived CDR1 and CDR2 are MGHRA and YSYEKL. Trimming removed 0 bases from V and 3 bases from J, with 8 bases in between. The chain's CDR3 is CASSQDRVYTEAFF. Written as DNA, the CDR3 is TGCGCCAGCAGCCAAGACAGGGTATACACTGAAGCTTTCTTT.

This clonotype has just a few counts. V usage is TRBV12-3 or TRBV12-4 and J usage is TRBJ1-1; a weak D match, TRBD1 (5 bases). The germline V and J ends were trimmed by 7 bases and 3 bases, with 18 bases remaining between them. The CDR3 has 15 residues. Here the CDR3 reads CASKLNQGLYTEAFF. The CDR3 DNA follows: TGTGCCAGCAAGTTAAACCAGGGTTTGTACACTGAAGCTTTCTTT.

This clonotype has just a few counts. The chain recombines TRBV27 with TRBJ1-2; D might be TRBD1 (6 bases). The V gene's germline CDR1 is MNHEY and CDR2 SMNVEV (reference sequence). V was cut by 5 bases and J by 8 bases, with 24 bases left in between. The CDR3 has 16 residues. The CDR3 DNA reads as TGTGCCAGCAGTCTACTCGGGGGACAACCCGGCAACGGCTACACCTTC. Translation: CASSLLGGQPGNGYTF.

This clonotype was observed at least ten times. The gene calls are TRBV18 and TRBJ2-5; D is unresolved. Trimming removed 5 bases at V and 5 bases at J, with 9 bases between. This CDR3 has 12 residues. Germline CDR1 KGHSH, CDR2 LQKENI. The DNA for the CDR3 is TGTGCCAGCTCAGATGTCCGGGAGACCCAGTACTTC. Its translation: CASSDVRETQYF.

This clonotype was detected a few times. The chain combines TRBV20-1 with TRBJ2-2; D is unclear. Looked up from germline, CDR1 is DFQATT and CDR2 is SNEGSKA (reference sequence). The V end lost 5 bases, the J end lost 1 base, and 8 bases lay between the germline ends. There are 13 residues in the CDR3. The CDR3 sequence: CSALDENTGELFF. DNA for the CDR3: TGCAGTGCTCTCGACGAGAACACCGGGGAGCTGTTTTTT.

This clonotype occurred many times. The V call is TRBV7-4, the J call TRBJ2-2; maybe TRBD2 (6 bases). V shed 0 bases and J shed 0 bases, with 32 bases lying between them. The CDR3 consists of 24 residues. From germline, CDR1 is SGHVT and CDR2 SQSDAQ. CDR3 in amino acids: CASSLAPNIPSELATGPNTGELFF. DNA for the CDR3: TGTGCCAGCAGCTTAGCGCCTAACATCCCTTCGGAACTAGCTACGGGACCGAACACCGGGGAGCTGTTTTTT.

This clonotype was picked up a small number of times. The rearrangement joins TRBV7-9 to TRBJ1-4, with D maybe TRBD1 (5 bases). Germline V gives CDR1 SEHNR, CDR2 FQNEAQ (reference sequence). There are 14 residues in the CDR3. The V end lost 3 bases, the J end lost 3 bases, and 8 bases lay between the germline ends. The DNA for the CDR3 is TGTGCCAGCAGCTTCGGGACTTCTAATGAAAAACTGTTTTTT. It specifies CASSFGTSNEKLFF. The whole variable domain, remainder taken from reference TRBV7-9 and TRBJ1-4, is DTGVSQNPRHKITKRGQNVTFRCDPISEHNRLYWYRQTLGQGPEFLTYFQNEAQLEKSRLLSDRFSAERPKGSFSTLEIQRTEQGDSAMYLCASSFGTSNEKLFFGSGTQLSVL.

This clonotype was seen repeatedly, ten times or more. This chain joins TRBV6-4 and TRBJ2-2; no firm D call. CDR3 length: 14 residues. The V gene lost 2 bases and the J gene lost 1 base, with 5 bases spanning the gap. Germline CDR1 reads MRHNA; CDR2 reads SNTAGT. The CDR3 is CASSDEGNTGELFF. The DNA of the CDR3 is TGTGCCAGCAGTGACGAAGGGAACACCGGGGAGCTGTTTTTT.

The chain combines TRBV20-1 with TRBJ2-7; D is perhaps TRBD1 (6 bases). CDR1 is DFQATT and CDR2 is SNEGSKA in the germline V gene (reference sequence). The CDR3 totals 13 residues. V lost 6 bases and J lost 4, with 16 bases in between. The CDR3 coding sequence is TGCAGTGCAAACGTCAGGGGCAAGTACGAGCAGTACTTC. It codes for CSANVRGKYEQYF.

As concerns this clonotype: The junction departs from germline at one end; a sequencing error may be responsible. The chain couples TRBV28 to TRBJ2-1, with D possibly called TRBD1 or TRBD2 (5 bases each). This CDR3 is 15 amino acids long. Germline V CDR1 and CDR2: MDHEN, SYDVKM. The DNA for the CDR3 is TGTTCCAGCAGGGAGATCGGACGTTCCTACAATGAGCAGTTCTTC. Its protein is CSSREIGRSYNEQFF. Together with reference TRBV28 and TRBJ2-1, the CDR3 gives the full variable domain: DVKVTQSSRYLVKRTGEKVFLECVQDMDHENMFWYRQDPGLGLRLIYFSYDVKMKEKGDIPEGYSVSREKKERFSLILESASTNQTSMYLCSSREIGRSYNEQFFGPGTRLTVL.

The chain uses TRBV12-3 or TRBV12-4 and TRBJ2-1; D gene uncertain. The CDR3 runs to 13 residues. V was cut by 6 bases and J by 5 bases, with 11 bases left in between. The CDR3 loop reads CASSSPRDNEQFF. The CDR3 region has the DNA TGTGCCAGCAGCTCTCCCCGGGACAATGAGCAGTTCTTC.

This clonotype was seen only a few times. The chain has TRBV6-5 and TRBJ2-2; 8 bases align to TRBD2. Germline CDR1 and CDR2: MNHEY and SVGAGI. V shed 3 bases, J shed 5 bases, and the junction held 23 bases outside the gene matches. The CDR3 runs 21 residues. The CDR3 nucleotides are TGTGCCAGCAGTTATATCTCGGCAGTACTAGCGGCTTATTATAGGACCGGGGAGCTGTTTTTT. Protein sequence: CASSYISAVLAAYYRTGELFF.

This clonotype has just a few counts. The chain combines TRBV20-1 with TRBJ2-5, with 10 bases fitting TRBD2. Germline-derived CDR1 and CDR2 are DFQATT and SNEGSKA (reference sequence). Losses at the gene ends were 1 base for V and 0 bases for J; bases not matched to a gene: 2. The length of the CDR3 is 15 residues. CDR3 loop: CSARGTSGHQETQYF. CDR3 coding DNA: TGCAGTGCTAGAGGGACTAGCGGACACCAAGAGACCCAGTACTTC.